This T cell receptor (beta chain) came from a study of cytomegalovirus exposure and HLA in healthy donors. Study-level results: A later analysis reportedly found that, within productive TCRs, an Asian-associated ancestry cluster had fewer N-insertions than the mean observed across the approximately 600 donors.

With regard to this clone: As yet, its antigen is unknown.

Use of 60 Vbeta and 13 Jbeta primers characterized the PCR. TCRdb's table, derived via immunoSEQ multiplex PCR, lists solely in-frame clones and lacks some. Seen here are 100,000 to 150,000 clones, about 82% observed once, and the top ten hold about 1.9%. This receptor was obtained from a man in his fifties in good health and CMV-seronegative. The sequenced sample was PBMCs.

The CDR3 here is CAIREGGDISSGANVLTF. CDR3 coding DNA: TGTGCCATCAGGGAGGGTGGGGACATCTCTTCTGGGGCCAACGTCCTGACTTTC. This chain connects TRBV10-3 to TRBJ2-6; D tentatively reads TRBD1 or TRBD2 (6 bases each). Germline assignment: CDR1 ENHRY and CDR2 SYGVKD. This CDR3 has 18 residues. Trimming took 6 bases from V and 1 from J, leaving 19 bases between them.